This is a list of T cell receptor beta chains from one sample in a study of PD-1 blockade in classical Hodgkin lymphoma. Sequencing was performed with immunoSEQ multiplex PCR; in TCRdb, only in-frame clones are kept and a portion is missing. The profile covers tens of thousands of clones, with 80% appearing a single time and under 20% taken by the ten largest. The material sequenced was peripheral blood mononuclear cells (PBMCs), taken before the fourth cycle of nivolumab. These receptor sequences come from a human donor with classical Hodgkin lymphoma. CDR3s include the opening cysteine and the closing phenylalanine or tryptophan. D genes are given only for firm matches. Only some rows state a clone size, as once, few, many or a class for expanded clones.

TGTGCCAGCAGCTTGATCCGAGACAGGGCAGCTTTCTTT CASSLIRDRAAFF TRBV7-8 . TRBJ1-1 TRBD1
TGTGCCAGCAGCGTAGTGGGCTCTGGGGCCAACGTCCTGACTTTC CASSVVGSGANVLTF TRBV9 . TRBJ2-6 .
TGTGCCAGCAGCTTTTCGCTAGCGGAGTACAATGAGCAGTTCTTC CASSFSLAEYNEQFF TRBV5-1 . TRBJ2-1 TRBD2
TGTGCCAGCAGACCGAACGACCTAGAAAGTGGCTACACCTTC CASRPNDLESGYTF TRBV2 . TRBJ1-2 .
TGTGCCAGTAGTATACGGGACCTCGGGAAGGCTGAAGCTTTCTTT CASSIRDLGKAEAFF TRBV19 . TRBJ1-1 .
TGTGCCAGCAGCTTAACCCCCTGGACTAGCGGGGGGGCCATGGATACGCAGTATTTT CASSLTPWTSGGAMDTQYF TRBV7-9 . TRBJ2-3 TRBD2
TGTGCCAGCAGTGAGGCTGGACGGAGTCATGGCTACACCTTC CASSEAGRSHGYTF TRBV25-1 . TRBJ1-2 .
TGTGCCAGCAGCGTAGGAATCCTCGAAGAAGCGCAGTATTTT CASSVGILEEAQYF TRBV9 . TRBJ2-3 .
TGTGCCAGCTACGGGATTTCACCCGTACCTGAGCAGTTCTTC CASYGISPVPEQFF TRBV19 . TRBJ2-1 .
TGTGCCAGCAGCCGAAGTCCAACACCCACAGATACGCAGTATTTT CASSRSPTPTDTQYF TRBV7-3 . TRBJ2-3 .
TGTGCCAGCAGCGTAGAGTCAGGGGGGAGAAACACCATATATTTT CASSVESGGRNTIYF TRBV9 . TRBJ1-3 TRBD1
TGTGCCAGCCGGCCGGAACAAGAGACCCAGTACTTC CASRPEQETQYF TRBV6-1 medium-sized TRBJ2-5 .
TGTGCCATCAGGGAGACAGGAACGAGGGGGACTGAAGCTTTCTTT CAIRETGTRGTEAFF TRBV10-3 once TRBJ1-1 .
TGTGCCAGTAGGACAGGGCGAGGCTACACCTTC CASRTGRGYTF TRBV19 . TRBJ1-2 TRBD1
TGTGCCAGCAGCGTTTTCGGAGGGGTTGGAACTGAAGCTTTCTTT CASSVFGGVGTEAFF TRBV9 few TRBJ1-1 .
TGTGCCAGCATCCTAAGGGGACAGGGAATGAACACTGAAGCTTTCTTT CASILRGQGMNTEAFF TRBV5-8 . TRBJ1-1 TRBD1